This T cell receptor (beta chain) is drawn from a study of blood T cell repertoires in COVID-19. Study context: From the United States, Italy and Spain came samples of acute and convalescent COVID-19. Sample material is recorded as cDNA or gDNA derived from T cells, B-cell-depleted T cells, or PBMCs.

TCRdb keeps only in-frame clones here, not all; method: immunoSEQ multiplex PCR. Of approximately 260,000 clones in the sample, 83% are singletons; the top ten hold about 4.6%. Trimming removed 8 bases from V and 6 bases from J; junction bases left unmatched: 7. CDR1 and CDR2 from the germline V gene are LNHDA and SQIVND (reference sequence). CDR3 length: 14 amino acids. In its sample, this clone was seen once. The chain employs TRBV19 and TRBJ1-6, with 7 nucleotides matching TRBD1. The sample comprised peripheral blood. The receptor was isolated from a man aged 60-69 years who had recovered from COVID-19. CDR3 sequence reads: CASSQGTANSPLHF. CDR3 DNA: TGTGCCAGTTCCCAAGGGACAGCTAATTCACCCCTCCACTTT.